This entry lists 18 T cell receptor beta chains sequenced from one sample in a study of blood T cells in healthy people across ages. A second about 7 to 11 cycle PCR used barcoded and J-beta primers. A single record per CDR3 protein comes from TCRdb applying MiXCR to the 5' RACE reads. Among about 1.6 million distinct CDR3 sequences listed, roughly a third were seen once. Sequenced input: blood. The receptors originated from a woman between 25 and 40 years old in good health.

V usage is TRBV3-1 and J usage is TRBJ2-3; D is tentatively TRBD1 or TRBD2 (5 bases each). The CDR3 covers 12 residues. The germline CDR1 and CDR2 sequences are LGHDT and YNNKEL (reference sequence). The V and J ends lost 4 bases and 5 bases respectively, with 7 bases between them. CDR3 coding DNA: TGTGCCAGCAGCCGGGGGATAGATACGCAGTATTTT. Translation gives CASSRGIDTQYF.

There are a few counts of this clonotype. The gene calls are TRBV25-1 and TRBJ1-1; D gene ambiguous. CDR1 MGHDK and CDR2 SYGVNS come from the germline V gene. The CDR3 length is 14 residues. Trimming stripped 8 bases from V and 1 base from J, with 14 bases between. For the CDR3, the DNA is TGTGCCAGCTCCCGAATCGGCAGGAACACTGAAGCTTTCTTT. This encodes CASSRIGRNTEAFF. The whole variable domain, remainder taken from reference TRBV25-1 and TRBJ1-1, is EADIYQTPRYLVIGTGKKITLECSQTMGHDKMYWYQQDPGMELHLIHYSYGVNSTEKGDLSSESTVSRIRTEHFPLTLESARPSHTSQYLCASSRIGRNTEAFFGQGTRLTVV.

This clonotype was seen a handful of times. The chain combines TRBV7-6 with TRBJ1-2; D is unresolved. This CDR3 region has 14 residues. The germline gives CDR1 SGHVS, CDR2 FNYEAQ. Trimming took off 1 base at V and 4 bases at J, with 10 bases between the two ends. This CDR3 is CASSLDSGPYGYTF. DNA for the CDR3: TGTGCCAGCAGCTTAGACAGTGGACCCTATGGCTACACCTTC.

This clonotype was detected many times. The rearrangement joins TRBV18 to TRBJ2-3; 9 bases are shared with TRBD2. V dropped 3 bases and J dropped 2; count of bases not matched to a gene: 6. CDR1 and CDR2 (germline): KGHSH, LQKENI. CDR3 length: 16 residues. The CDR3 here is CASSPTSGGLTDTQYF. The CDR3 bases are TGTGCCAGCTCACCGACTAGCGGAGGCCTCACAGATACGCAGTATTTT. The full variable domain, with the rest looked up from reference TRBV18 and TRBJ2-3, is NAGVMQNPRHLVRRRGQEARLRCSPMKGHSHVYWYRQLPEEGLKFMVYLQKENIIDESGMPKERFSAEFPKEGPSILRIQQVVRGDSAAYFCASSPTSGGLTDTQYFGPGTRLTVL.

This clonotype has more than one count but fewer than ten. The V and J genes are TRBV28 and TRBJ1-1, with D unclear. Looked up from germline, CDR1 is MDHEN and CDR2 is SYDVKM. CDR3 size: 12 residues. Trimming stripped 3 bases from V and 4 bases from J, with 6 bases between. The CDR3 nucleotides read TGTGCCAGCAGTTTTGTGACCACTGAAGCTTTCTTT. Its translation is CASSFVTTEAFF.

This clonotype was detected only a few times. The chain has TRBV7-3 and TRBJ2-6; D tentatively reads TRBD1 or TRBD2 (5 bases each). Germline V gene lookup returns CDR1 SGHTA and CDR2 FQGTGA. The CDR3 is 17 residues long. V was clipped by 2 bases and J by 0 bases, with 11 bases between them. CDR3 in DNA: TGTGCCAGCAGCTTACTTCCCGGGGCCTCTGGGGCCAACGTCCTGACTTTC. Translating it yields CASSLLPGASGANVLTF.

The rearrangement links TRBV27 to TRBJ1-2, with 10 bases aligning to TRBD1. V shed 4 bases and J 5 bases; nucleotides not matched to a gene: 4. CDR3 length equals 14 residues. Germline V gene data show CDR1 as MNHEY and CDR2 as SMNVEV (reference sequence). This CDR3 is CASSSGQGTYGYTF. The CDR3 DNA reads as TGTGCCAGCAGTTCGGGACAGGGGACGTATGGCTACACCTTC.

J is TRBJ2-3 and V is TRBV7-9; D might be TRBD1 (6 bases). CDR3 size: 16 residues. In germline, CDR1 is SEHNR, CDR2 FQNEAQ (reference sequence). V was trimmed by 3 bases and J by 3 bases, leaving 16 bases between them. The CDR3 DNA sequence: TGTGCCAGCAGCTTCCAGGGGCTAATTAGTACAGATACGCAGTATTTT. Translated: CASSFQGLISTDTQYF.

V and J are TRBV20-1 and TRBJ1-1; the D is unclear. V was shortened by 3 bases and J by 5 bases, with 16 bases between the two germline ends. The CDR3 extends over 14 amino acids. From germline, CDR1 is DFQATT and CDR2 SNEGSKA (reference sequence). In DNA form, the CDR3 reads TGCAGTGCTAGCATGGGTGGTGAACAGACTGAAGCTTTCTTT. Translation gives CSASMGGEQTEAFF.

This rearrangement joins TRBV7-3 to TRBJ2-1; the D gene could be TRBD1 or TRBD2 (6 bases each). Per the germline V gene, CDR1 is SGHTA and CDR2 is FQGTGA. The CDR3 contains 16 residues. The V end was cut by 4 bases, the J end by 7 bases, with 20 bases between. The CDR3 loop is CASSSVGTGGKNEQFF. The CDR3 coding sequence is TGTGCCAGCAGCTCGGTCGGGACTGGGGGCAAGAATGAGCAGTTCTTC.

This clonotype was counted between two and nine times. This chain uses TRBV7-3 with TRBJ2-7; D possibly corresponds to TRBD1 (6 bases). V was shortened by 2 bases and J by 2 bases, with 13 bases between the two germline ends. Germline V gene lookup returns CDR1 SGHTA and CDR2 FQGTGA. The CDR3 extends over 15 amino acids. The CDR3 loop reads CASSLWAGDTYEQYF. Written as DNA, the CDR3 is TGTGCCAGCAGCTTATGGGCAGGGGATACCTACGAGCAGTACTTC.

This clonotype was recorded once. V and J are TRBV20-1 and TRBJ2-5; the match to TRBD1 covers 7 bases. CDR1 and CDR2 from the germline V gene are DFQATT and SNEGSKA (reference sequence). The CDR3 contains 15 residues. The trim removed 3 bases at V and 2 bases at J, leaving 9 bases unmatched. The CDR3 bases are TGCAGTGCTAGGTCGGGACAGTTGGCACAAGAGACCCAGTACTTC. Translating it yields CSARSGQLAQETQYF.

This clonotype turned up a few times. This chain connects TRBV9 to TRBJ2-7, with TRBD2 identical over 8 bases. Germline CDR1 reads SGDLS; CDR2 reads YYNGEE. The J segment lost 6 bases and the V segment lost 3 bases, leaving 11 bases of the junction unmatched. This CDR3 comprises 15 residues. The DNA of the CDR3 is TGTGCCAGCAGCGGAGACGGGAGGGCCCTCTCCGAGCAGTACTTC. Translation: CASSGDGRALSEQYF.

This clonotype occurred a few times. The rearrangement uses TRBV20-1 and TRBJ1-2, with 7 bases matching TRBD1. V trimming: 5 bases; J trimming: 3 bases; junction bases outside the gene matches: 18. Germline V CDR1 and CDR2: DFQATT, SNEGSKA (reference sequence). There are 17 residues in the CDR3. The DNA of the CDR3 is TGCAGTGCTTGGGTCCGACGCACAGGGGAGAAATACTATGGCTACACCTTC. As protein: CSAWVRRTGEKYYGYTF.

The rearrangement uses TRBV20-1 and TRBJ1-2; possible D gene TRBD1, 6 bases. The germline gives CDR1 DFQATT, CDR2 SNEGSKA (reference sequence). V lost 0 bases to trimming and J lost 6 bases, with 11 bases between them. CDR3 length equals 13 residues. The CDR3 sequence: CSARDEGGNGYTF. CDR3 nucleotide sequence: TGCAGTGCTAGAGATGAGGGGGGGAATGGCTACACCTTC.

The rearrangement links TRBV29-1 to TRBJ1-2, with 10 bases matching TRBD1. The length of the CDR3 is 13 residues. The V segment lost 4 bases and the J segment 6 bases; nucleotides outside the gene matches: 5. Germline V gives CDR1 SQVTM, CDR2 ANQGSEA. CDR3 sequence: CSVASGTGDGYTF. In DNA, the CDR3 is TGCAGCGTTGCTTCCGGGACAGGGGATGGCTACACCTTC.

This clonotype was detected only a few times. Given a much more abundant clone one base away, this may be a read error. The V gene is TRBV12-3 or TRBV12-4, the J gene TRBJ2-1, with D maybe TRBD2 (6 bases). The DNA end lines up better with TRBJ2-7; the J call may be wrong. There are 14 residues in the CDR3. The CDR3 DNA reads as TGTGCCAGCAGTGACGGGAGCTCCTACAATGAGCAGTACTTC. It codes for CASSDGSSYNEQYF.

The chain combines TRBV5-1 with TRBJ2-7; TRBD1 matches 9 bases. With 4 bases clipped from V and 0 bases from J, the junction kept 2 bases outside the gene matches. CDR1 and CDR2 (germline): SGHRS, YFSETQ. The CDR3 has 14 residues. The CDR3 loop reads CASSMTGGSYEQYF. The CDR3 nucleotides read TGCGCCAGCAGCATGACAGGGGGCTCCTACGAGCAGTACTTC.